Listed below are T cell receptor beta chains from one sample, sequenced in a study of blood T cell repertoires in COVID-19. Generated by immunoSEQ multiplex PCR, the TCRdb table keeps only in-frame clones and is missing some. Among under 250,000 clones listed, about 80% were seen once. The sample was PBMCs or T cells enriched from blood (not recorded which). The receptors come from a woman aged 40 to 50 with acute COVID-19. CDR3s include the opening cysteine and the closing phenylalanine or tryptophan. Fields, in order: clone size, D gene, V gene, J gene, CDR3 DNA, CDR3 protein. D genes are given only for firm matches. Clone size is not always given. Where it is, it says once, few, many or a class for expanded clones.

many	TRBD1	TRBV6-2/TRBV6-3	TRBJ2-1	TGTGCCAGCAGTGGAAGGGACAGGAACCACAATGAGCAGTTCTTC	CASSGRDRNHNEQFF
.	.	TRBV6-2/TRBV6-3	TRBJ2-7	TGTGCCAGCAGTTACCCTCGGGAGCAGTACTTC	CASSYPREQYF
.	TRBD1	TRBV28	TRBJ1-2	TGTGCCAGCGAGCCGGGACAGAGCTATGGCTACACCTTC	CASEPGQSYGYTF
.	.	TRBV7-9	TRBJ1-2	TGTGCCAGCAGCTTAGGGGGCTTCGATGGCTACACCTTC	CASSLGGFDGYTF
.	TRBD1	TRBV6-2/TRBV6-3	TRBJ2-4	TGTGCCAGCAGTTGGGACAGGGGTGCCAAAAACATTCAGTACTTC	CASSWDRGAKNIQYF
.	.	TRBV7-2	TRBJ2-5	TGTGCCAGCAGCTTAGACCCGAGGGAGACCCAGTACTTC	CASSLDPRETQYF
.	.	TRBV4-2	TRBJ1-1	TGTGCCAGCAGCCAACTTCCGAACACTGAAGCTTTCTTT	CASSQLPNTEAFF
.	TRBD2	TRBV27	TRBJ2-7	TGTGCCAGCAGTTTCAGCGGGAGGCTGTACGAGCAGTACTTC	CASSFSGRLYEQYF
.	.	TRBV5-6	TRBJ2-5	TGTGCCAGCAGCAGGACACTTCAAGAGACCCAGTACTTC	CASSRTLQETQYF
.	TRBD1	TRBV30	TRBJ1-3	TGTGCCTGGGGGGACAGGAGTCGTATTCCCTTTGGAAACACCATATATTTT	CAWGDRSRIPFGNTIYF
.	.	TRBV7-9	TRBJ2-3	TGTGCCAGCAGCTTAGTTCCAGGGAAAGATACGCAGTATTTT	CASSLVPGKDTQYF
.	.	TRBV15	TRBJ2-5	TGTGCCACCAGCAGAGCGGGGAGCGGATGGCAAGAGACCCAGTACTTC	CATSRAGSGWQETQYF
few	.	TRBV7-9	TRBJ2-1	TGTGCCAGCAGCTTAGCGGCAAGAAGTTACAATGAGCAGTTCTTC	CASSLAARSYNEQFF
once	.	TRBV11-1	TRBJ2-2	TGTGCCAGCAGCTTAGGAGGAGGACGGAACACCGGGGAGCTGTTTTTT	CASSLGGGRNTGELFF
.	.	TRBV12-3/TRBV12-4	TRBJ1-5	TGTGCCAGCAGTTCCGTTGGCCAGCCCCAGCATTTT	CASSSVGQPQHF
.	.	TRBV5-5	TRBJ2-6	TGTGCCAGCAGCTTACTGACAGCTGGGGCCAACGTCCTGACTTTC	CASSLLTAGANVLTF
.	.	TRBV7-3	TRBJ2-7	TGTGCCAGCAGCTTATCCGGACAAAGCTCCTACGAGCAGTACTTC	CASSLSGQSSYEQYF
.	.	TRBV2	TRBJ1-5	TGTGCCAGCACCCGGCGGAGTAGCAATCAGCCCCAGCATTTT	CASTRRSSNQPQHF
.	.	TRBV6-5	TRBJ1-1	TGTGCCAGCAGTTCATACGAGGCAGGGGAAGATGAAGCTTTCTTT	CASSSYEAGEDEAFF
few	TRBD2	TRBV10-1	TRBJ2-2	TGCGCCAGCAGTGATCTAGCGGGAACCGGGGAGCTGTTTTTT	CASSDLAGTGELFF
once	.	TRBV2	TRBJ1-2	TGTGCCAGCAGTACCAGGGGTGGCTATGGCTACACCTTC	CASSTRGGYGYTF
.	.	TRBV30	TRBJ1-4	TGTGCCGGGGCGGCGGGGGGCGGCGGTGAAAAACTGTTTTTT	CAGAAGGGGEKLFF
.	.	TRBV18	TRBJ1-6	TGTGCCAGCTCCACCTCCAACAGGATGAATTCACCCCTCCACTTT	CASSTSNRMNSPLHF
.	.	TRBV2	TRBJ1-5	TGTGCCAGCACAGATGTCAGAAGCAATCAGCCCCAGCATTTT	CASTDVRSNQPQHF
.	TRBD1	TRBV5-1	TRBJ2-7	TGCGCCAGCAGCTCCGGGACAGGATCCTACGAGCAGTACTTC	CASSSGTGSYEQYF
.	TRBD2	TRBV7-2	TRBJ2-5	TGTGCCAGCAGCCCGACTAGCGGGGGGGCTTTGGAGACCCAGTACTTC	CASSPTSGGALETQYF
.	.	TRBV23-1	TRBJ1-5	TGCGCCAGCAGTCAAAGAACGATGGGAGGTGGTCAGCCCCAGCATTTT	CASSQRTMGGGQPQHF
.	TRBD1	TRBV10-1	TRBJ1-6	TGCGCCAGCGTACCCTATCGCGCGGGACAGGGTAAAATGAGGGCGAGCTCCTATAATTCACCCCTCCACTTT	CASVPYRAGQGKMRASSYNSPLHF
.	.	TRBV2	TRBJ1-1	TGTGCCAGCCGAACTCTACAGGCGAACACTGAAGCTTTCTTT	CASRTLQANTEAFF
.	.	TRBV9	TRBJ2-1	TGTGCCAGCAGCGCCCTAGGTGGTGAGCAGTTCTTC	CASSALGGEQFF
.	TRBD1	TRBV6-5	TRBJ2-7	TGTGCCAGCAGTTACTCGAACAGGGGCGCCTACGAGCAGTACTTC	CASSYSNRGAYEQYF
.	TRBD2	TRBV3-1/TRBV3-2	TRBJ2-7	TGTGCCAGCAGCCAAGACGAAAGCGGGATTCTAAGAGAGCAGTACTTC	CASSQDESGILREQYF
.	TRBD2	TRBV9	TRBJ2-3	TGTGCCAGCAGCGAACTAGCGGGAGTCATTCCCACAGATACGCAGTATTTT	CASSELAGVIPTDTQYF
once	.	TRBV5-5	TRBJ1-6	TGTGCCAGCAGCGCCAGTGATGCACCCCTCCACTTT	CASSASDAPLHF
once	TRBD1	TRBV10-1	TRBJ2-3	TGCGCCAGCAGTGTTCGACAGGGGGCCGGAGATACGCAGTATTTT	CASSVRQGAGDTQYF
once	.	TRBV24-1	TRBJ1-3	TGTGCCACCAATGGCAGAGGAAACACCATATATTTT	CATNGRGNTIYF
.	TRBD1	TRBV5-8	TRBJ1-2	TGTGCCAGCAGCTTCAGGGGGAACTATGGCTACACCTTC	CASSFRGNYGYTF
.	.	TRBV7-6	TRBJ2-3	TGTGCCAGCAGCTTAGGCTGGGGCGGCCTCAGCACAGATACGCAGTATTTT	CASSLGWGGLSTDTQYF
.	.	TRBV4-1	TRBJ2-1	TGCGCCAGCAGCCACCCATTCAGCTCCTACAATGAGCAGTTCTTC	CASSHPFSSYNEQFF
.	TRBD2	TRBV7-9	TRBJ2-7	TGTGCCAGCGGGCTAGCGGGAGGGCCAAGGGAGCAGTACTTC	CASGLAGGPREQYF
once	.	TRBV15	TRBJ1-4	TGTGCCACCAGCAGAGATCTAAGTCAACCAGGCGAAAAACTGTTTTTT	CATSRDLSQPGEKLFF
.	.	TRBV29-1	TRBJ2-6	TGCAGCGTTGCGTTGGGGTCGGGGTCTGACTCTGGGGCCAACGTCCTGACTTTC	CSVALGSGSDSGANVLTF
.	.	TRBV5-1	TRBJ2-4	TGCGCCAGCAGCTTGGGGGACATTCTAGCCAAAAACATTCAGTACTTC	CASSLGDILAKNIQYF
.	.	TRBV7-9	TRBJ2-3	TGTGCCAGCAGCCCGGACTTTAATACGCAGTATTTT	CASSPDFNTQYF
.	TRBD2	TRBV9	TRBJ2-1	TGTGCCAGCAGCGGGAGTAGTCTGAGCGGGGGGTCCTGGGAGCAGTTCTTC	CASSGSSLSGGSWEQFF
.	TRBD1	TRBV11-2	TRBJ1-2	TGTGCCAGCAGCGCAGGGACAGGAGGTGGCTACACCTTC	CASSAGTGGGYTF
.	.	TRBV3-1/TRBV3-2	TRBJ2-1	TGTGCCAGCAGCCAAGGGGCTAGCGTCTCCTACAATGAGCAGTTCTTC	CASSQGASVSYNEQFF
.	.	TRBV3-1/TRBV3-2	TRBJ1-4	TGTGCCAGCAGCCCTACAGGGCGGCGGGAAAAACTGTTTTTT	CASSPTGRREKLFF
.	.	TRBV9	TRBJ2-1	TGTGCCAGCAGCGTTGTCCGGGGGAACACCGATGAGCAGTTCTTC	CASSVVRGNTDEQFF
.	.	TRBV18	TRBJ2-3	TGTGCCAGCTCACCACTAAAGAAGGCCGGAGGACAGCCTAGCCCAGATACGCAGTATTTT	CASSPLKKAGGQPSPDTQYF
.	TRBD1	TRBV19	TRBJ2-1	TGTGCCAGCCGGGACAGGGGCAATGAGCAGTTCTTC	CASRDRGNEQFF
.	.	TRBV27	TRBJ1-4	TGTGCCAGCAGTTTATACTCCCACAGACGGGAAAAACTGTTTTTT	CASSLYSHRREKLFF